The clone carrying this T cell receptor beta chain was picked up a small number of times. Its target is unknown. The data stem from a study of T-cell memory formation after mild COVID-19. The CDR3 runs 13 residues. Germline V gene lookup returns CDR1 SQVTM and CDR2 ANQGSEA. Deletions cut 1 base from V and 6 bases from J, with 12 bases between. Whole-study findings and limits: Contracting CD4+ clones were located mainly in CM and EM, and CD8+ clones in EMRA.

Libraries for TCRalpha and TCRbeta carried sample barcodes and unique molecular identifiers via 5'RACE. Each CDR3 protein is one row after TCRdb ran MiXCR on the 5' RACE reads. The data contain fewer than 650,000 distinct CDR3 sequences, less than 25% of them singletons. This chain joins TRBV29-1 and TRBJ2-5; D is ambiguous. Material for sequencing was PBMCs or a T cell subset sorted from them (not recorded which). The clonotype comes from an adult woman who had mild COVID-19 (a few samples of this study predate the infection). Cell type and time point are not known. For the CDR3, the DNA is TGCAGCGTTGAAGGGGTTGGCTCACAGACCCAGTACTTC. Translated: CSVEGVGSQTQYF.